One T cell receptor (beta chain) is described in this entry. An end of the junction differs from the germline gene, which may be a read error. The method was immunoSEQ multiplex PCR; TCRdb's version includes in-frame clones alone and lacks a portion of them. The top ten hold less than 1.5% of the sample, which has 950,000 to 1,300,000 clones, around four fifths seen once. The length of the CDR3 is 14 residues. CDR1 is SGHAT, CDR2 FQNNGV, per germline. It was into CD45RA+ naive and CD45RA-negative memory subsets that the CD4+ cells were split. The entry originates in a study of shared clonotypes between healthy human individuals.

J is TRBJ2-7 and V is TRBV11-2, with D perhaps TRBD2 (5 bases). The clonotype originates from a young man in good health. Sequences were obtained from memory CD4+ T cells sorted from blood. Subset here: CD45RA-negative fraction. CDR3 loop: CASSLGREKYGQYF. The CDR3 DNA is TGTGCCAGCAGCTTAGGTAGGGAGAAGTACGGGCAGTACTTC.